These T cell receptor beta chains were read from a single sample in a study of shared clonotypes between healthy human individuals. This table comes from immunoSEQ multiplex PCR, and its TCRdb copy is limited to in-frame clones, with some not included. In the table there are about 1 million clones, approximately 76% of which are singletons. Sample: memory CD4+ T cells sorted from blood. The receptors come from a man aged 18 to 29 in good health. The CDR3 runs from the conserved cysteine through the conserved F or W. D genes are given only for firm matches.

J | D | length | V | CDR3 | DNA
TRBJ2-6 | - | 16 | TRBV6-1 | CASSEPAASGANVLTF | TGTGCCAGCAGCGAACCGGCCGCCTCTGGGGCCAACGTCCTGACTTTC
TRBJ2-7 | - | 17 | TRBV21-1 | CASSQGASGQGAHEQYF | TGTGCCAGCAGCCAGGGGGCTTCGGGACAGGGGGCCCACGAGCAGTACTTC
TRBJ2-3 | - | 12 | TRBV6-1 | CASGRHTDTQYF | TGTGCCAGCGGTCGGCACACAGATACGCAGTATTTT
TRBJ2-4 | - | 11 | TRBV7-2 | CASSLGNIQYF | TGTGCCAGCAGCTTAGGAAACATTCAGTACTTC
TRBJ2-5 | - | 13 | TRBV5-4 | CASSFGHKETQYF | TGTGCCAGCAGCTTCGGACATAAAGAGACCCAGTACTTC
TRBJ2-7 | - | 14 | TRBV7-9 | CASSTPGVGYEQYF | TGTGCCAGCAGCACCCCCGGTGTCGGCTACGAGCAGTACTTC
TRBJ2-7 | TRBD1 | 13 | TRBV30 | CAWAGQGKGGQYF | TGTGCCTGGGCGGGACAGGGCAAAGGTGGGCAGTACTTC
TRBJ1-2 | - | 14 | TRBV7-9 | CASSLDGGHNGYTF | TGTGCCAGCAGCTTAGATGGGGGGCATAATGGCTACACCTTC
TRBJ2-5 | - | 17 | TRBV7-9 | CASSSSGTRTGRETQYF | TGTGCCAGCAGCTCAAGCGGGACGAGGACAGGGCGGGAGACCCAGTACTTC
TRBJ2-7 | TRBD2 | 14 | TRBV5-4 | CASSSTSRPYEQYF | TGTGCCAGCAGCTCGACTAGCCGCCCCTACGAGCAGTACTTC